The 25 T cell receptor beta chains below come from one sample, sequenced in a study of T cells after yellow fever vaccination. Using its own MiXCR run on the 5' RACE reads, TCRdb lists one record per CDR3 protein. The table records hundreds of thousands of distinct CDR3 sequences, 9% to 15% of them present only once. Sample: PBMCs, taken on the day of the yellow fever booster vaccination. The receptors here all came from a young man who received the YFV17D yellow fever vaccine.

The table lists this clonotype with a few counts. The chain links TRBV2 to TRBJ2-1; TRBD2 aligns across 7 bases. CDR1 is SNHLY, CDR2 FYNNEI, per germline. The CDR3 runs to 14 residues. V dropped 7 bases and J dropped 1; count of bases not matched to a gene: 4. In nucleotides, the CDR3 is TGTGCCAGCAATGAGGGAGGGTCCTACAATGAGCAGTTCTTC. It translates to CASNEGGSYNEQFF.

This clonotype has a single count. V is TRBV3-1 and J is TRBJ2-5, with D possibly matching TRBD2 (6 bases). Germline loops: CDR1 LGHDT, CDR2 YNNKEL (reference sequence). Trimming took 4 bases from V and 4 from J, leaving 13 bases between them. The CDR3 length is 14 residues. The CDR3 is CASSLREFGETQYF. The DNA for the CDR3 is TGTGCCAGCAGCCTTCGGGAGTTTGGAGAGACCCAGTACTTC.

This clonotype was picked up many times. The gene calls are TRBV4-3 and TRBJ1-1, with 7 bases lining up with TRBD1. Per germline, CDR1 LGHNA and CDR2 YSLEER. The CDR3 has 13 amino acids. V trimming: 0 bases; J trimming: 9 bases; junction bases outside the gene matches: 4. The chain's CDR3 is CASSQDPGGKAFF. Here the CDR3 DNA reads TGCGCCAGCAGCCAAGATCCAGGGGGAAAAGCTTTCTTT.

The chain links TRBV30 to TRBJ2-1; 12 positions agree with TRBD2. Germline values: CDR1 GTSNPN, CDR2 SVGIG (reference sequence). This CDR3 has 17 amino acids. V dropped 1 base and J dropped 5; count of bases not matched to a gene: 9. The DNA for the CDR3 is TGTGCCTGGAGTGGCGGCTCTAGCGGGAGGGTTCACAATGAGCAGTTCTTC. Protein: CAWSGGSSGRVHNEQFF.

The chain joins TRBV15 to TRBJ2-2; unclear D gene. The germline V gene has CDR1 LNHNV and CDR2 YYDKDF (reference sequence). The V end lost 3 bases, the J end lost 5 bases, and 10 bases lay between the germline ends. The CDR3 consists of 14 residues. DNA of the CDR3: TGTGCCACCAGCAGTCGCAGAGGAACCGGGGAGCTGTTTTTT. Amino acid sequence: CATSSRRGTGELFF.

This chain links TRBV20-1 with TRBJ1-6, with TRBD1 matching 9 bases. The V gene end was trimmed by 0 bases and the J gene end by 9 bases; junction bases not matched to a gene: 9. From germline, CDR1 is DFQATT and CDR2 SNEGSKA (reference sequence). CDR3 length equals 16 residues. The CDR3 loop is CSARDRPGTGISPLHF. CDR3 DNA: TGCAGTGCTAGAGATAGACCGGGGACAGGGATTTCACCCCTCCACTTT.

This clonotype was observed a handful of times. The V gene is TRBV5-1, the J gene TRBJ2-1, with 11 bases fitting TRBD2. Trimming removed 2 bases from V and 7 bases from J; junction bases left unmatched: 5. The germline V gene encodes CDR1 SGHRS and CDR2 YFSETQ. The CDR3 is 15 residues long. CDR3 nucleotides: TGCGCCAGCAGCTTATTAGCGGGAGGGCAGAATGAGCAGTTCTTC. It specifies CASSLLAGGQNEQFF.

The chain links TRBV15 to TRBJ2-7; 7 bases line up with TRBD2. The germline V gene has CDR1 LNHNV and CDR2 YYDKDF (reference sequence). V gave up 0 bases and J gave up 7 bases; unmatched junction bases: 9. The length of the CDR3 is 15 residues. The CDR3 spells CATSRDLTSEVEQYF. The CDR3 DNA sequence: TGTGCCACCAGCAGAGATCTTACTAGCGAGGTAGAGCAGTACTTC.

This clonotype was seen a handful of times. The chain combines TRBV15 with TRBJ2-7; maybe TRBD2 (6 bases). The CDR3 consists of 15 residues. V lost 0 bases, J lost 6 bases, and 15 bases lay in between. Germline CDR1 and CDR2: LNHNV and YYDKDF (reference sequence). The CDR3, as DNA: TGTGCCACCAGCAGAGACAACAGGAGGGGACCCGAGCAGTACTTC. Its protein is CATSRDNRRGPEQYF.

This chain connects TRBV6-1 to TRBJ1-1, with 7 positions matching TRBD1. The junction had 10 bases not matched to a gene; V was cut back by 5 bases and J by 1 base. Germline CDR1 is MNHNS and CDR2 is SASEGT. The CDR3 runs to 16 residues. This chain's CDR3 is CASSLEPGQKNTEAFF. The DNA for the CDR3 is TGTGCCAGCAGTCTAGAGCCGGGACAGAAGAACACTGAAGCTTTCTTT.

By share, this clonotype ranks as medium-sized. The rearrangement links TRBV6-1 to TRBJ2-1; D remains ambiguous. V lost 4 bases and J 10 bases, leaving 14 bases between the germline ends. Germline lookup yields CDR1 MNHNS and CDR2 SASEGT. The CDR3 spans 13 residues. The CDR3 sequence: CASSARIGEEQFF. The CDR3 DNA is TGTGCCAGCAGTGCACGGATAGGAGAGGAGCAGTTCTTC.

This clonotype came up a few times. The J gene is TRBJ2-1, the V gene TRBV30; TRBD2 matches 12 bases. CDR3 length: 14 amino acids. Trimming took 1 base from V and 9 from J; bases not matched to a gene: 4. Germline V gives CDR1 GTSNPN, CDR2 SVGIG (reference sequence). CDR3 coding DNA: TGTGCCTGGAGTGAGGAACTAGCGGGAGGTGAGCAGTTCTTC. It translates to CAWSEELAGGEQFF.

This clonotype was recorded at least ten times. The chain couples TRBV7-8 to TRBJ2-7; D unclear. The CDR3 length is 12 residues. Germline loops: CDR1 SGHVS, CDR2 FQNEAQ. V lost 5 bases and J 5 bases, leaving 10 bases between the germline ends. The CDR3 DNA is TGTGCCAGCAGCGCGGCCCACAACGAGCAGTACTTC. Protein sequence: CASSAAHNEQYF.

This clonotype was seen repeatedly, ten times or more. The chain combines TRBV10-3 with TRBJ1-2; 7 bases agree with TRBD1. V shed 8 bases, J shed 5 bases, and the junction held 5 bases outside the gene matches. Germline V gene lookup returns CDR1 ENHRY and CDR2 SYGVKD. The length of the CDR3 is 12 residues. CDR3 residues: CAIGGTAYGYTF. DNA of the CDR3: TGTGCCATCGGGGGGACAGCTTATGGCTACACCTTC.

The genes are TRBV11-2 and TRBJ2-7; 7 bases are a match to TRBD2. J was trimmed by 3 bases and V by 4 bases; bases with no gene match: 9. Germline values: CDR1 SGHAT, CDR2 FQNNGV. This CDR3 region has 15 residues. The CDR3 reads CASSSGGPPDYEQYF. The CDR3 DNA is TGTGCCAGCAGCTCGGGGGGACCACCAGACTACGAGCAGTACTTC.

The gene calls are TRBV5-1 and TRBJ2-5; the D gene is possibly TRBD2 (6 bases). Germline V gene sequence: CDR1 SGHRS, CDR2 YFSETQ. The CDR3 sequence is 13 residues long. V gave up 4 bases and J gave up 4 bases, with 11 bases separating them. The CDR3 region has the DNA TGCGCCAGCAGCACGGAGGGCCGAGAGACCCAGTACTTC. It yields the protein CASSTEGRETQYF. The whole variable domain, remainder taken from reference TRBV5-1 and TRBJ2-5, is KAGVTQTPRYLIKTRGQQVTLSCSPISGHRSVSWYQQTPGQGLQFLFEYFSETQRNKGNFPGRFSGRQFSNSRSEMNVSTLELGDSALYLCASSTEGRETQYFGPGTRLLVL.

V gene TRBV24-1 combines with J gene TRBJ2-1; 10 bases map to TRBD2. Germline V gene data show CDR1 as KGHDR and CDR2 as SFDVKD. The CDR3 covers 16 residues. With 0 bases clipped from V and 7 bases from J, the junction kept 5 bases outside the gene matches. This chain's CDR3 is CATSDLRLAGANEQFF. DNA for the CDR3: TGTGCCACCAGTGATTTGCGGCTAGCGGGAGCAAATGAGCAGTTCTTC.

This chain connects TRBV29-1 to TRBJ1-1, with 7 bases identical to TRBD1. The trim removed 6 bases at V and 3 bases at J, leaving 7 bases unmatched. CDR1 is SQVTM and CDR2 is ANQGSEA in the germline V gene. This CDR3 has 13 amino acids. CDR3 sequence reads: CSVAPTGDTEAFF. The CDR3 DNA reads as TGCAGCGTAGCTCCTACAGGGGACACTGAAGCTTTCTTT.

This clonotype was observed many times. This sequence joins TRBV28 and TRBJ2-7, with TRBD2 matching 10 bases. In germline, CDR1 is MDHEN, CDR2 SYDVKM. J gave up 7 bases and V 8 bases, and 11 bases lay outside the gene matches. The CDR3 extends over 14 amino acids. CDR3: CASGGSGRGGEQYF. The CDR3 DNA sequence: TGTGCCAGCGGAGGAAGCGGGAGGGGTGGTGAGCAGTACTTC.

This clonotype was seen repeatedly, ten times or more. The rearrangement links TRBV2 to TRBJ2-3; D not certain. CDR1 is SNHLY and CDR2 is FYNNEI in the germline V gene. Trimming took 5 bases from V and 2 from J, leaving 11 bases between them. This CDR3 has 14 residues. As DNA, the CDR3 is TGTGCCAGCAGTTACCGGGCTGTCACAGATACGCAGTATTTT. It encodes CASSYRAVTDTQYF.

The gene calls are TRBV11-3 and TRBJ2-3; D gene ambiguous. The CDR3 contains 14 residues. Trimming took 0 bases from V and 4 from J, leaving 8 bases between them. Germline values: CDR1 SGHNT, CDR2 YENEEA. CDR3 nucleotides: TGTGCCAGCAGCTTAGAGCAAAGCGCAGATACGCAGTATTTT. Protein: CASSLEQSADTQYF.

The genes are TRBV20-1 and TRBJ2-7; D is possibly TRBD2 (5 bases). Trimming removed 3 bases at V and 6 bases at J, with 18 bases between. The CDR3 is 14 residues long. The germline V gene has CDR1 DFQATT and CDR2 SNEGSKA (reference sequence). In DNA, the CDR3 is TGCAGTGCTAGTATGGAGGTTCCCCTATCCGAGCAGTACTTC. It translates to CSASMEVPLSEQYF.

A few counts support this clonotype. This chain connects TRBV15 to TRBJ2-3; D unresolved. Germline V gene data show CDR1 as LNHNV and CDR2 as YYDKDF (reference sequence). The CDR3 is 15 amino acids. V lost 10 bases to trimming and J lost 0 bases, with 17 bases between them. CDR3 loop: CASGWGRESTDTQYF. CDR3 nucleotide sequence: TGTGCCAGCGGTTGGGGAAGGGAAAGCACAGATACGCAGTATTTT.

The chain links TRBV20-1 to TRBJ2-1; the match to TRBD2 covers 9 bases. Germline CDR1 and CDR2: DFQATT and SNEGSKA (reference sequence). The V and J ends lost 5 bases and 8 bases, in that order; junction bases with no gene match: 16. This CDR3 has 16 residues. The CDR3 loop reads CSAPTRSSGRLDEQFF. The CDR3 nucleotides are TGCAGTGCTCCCACCAGATCCAGCGGGAGGTTGGATGAGCAGTTCTTC.

This clonotype was recorded at least ten times. The chain links TRBV5-1 to TRBJ2-1; D unclear. V gave up 3 bases and J gave up 8 bases, with 9 bases separating them. Germline V gives CDR1 SGHRS, CDR2 YFSETQ. The CDR3 covers 12 residues. CDR3 sequence reads: CASSSNFDEQFF. CDR3 DNA sequence: TGCGCCAGCAGCTCCAACTTTGATGAGCAGTTCTTC. Full variable domain (rest looked up from reference TRBV5-1 and TRBJ2-1): KAGVTQTPRYLIKTRGQQVTLSCSPISGHRSVSWYQQTPGQGLQFLFEYFSETQRNKGNFPGRFSGRQFSNSRSEMNVSTLELGDSALYLCASSSNFDEQFFGPGTRLTVL.